This T cell receptor beta chain was retrieved from a study of blood T cell repertoires in COVID-19. Study context: T cells, B-cell-depleted T cells, or PBMCs provided the cDNA or gDNA that served as material.

TCRdb's table, derived via immunoSEQ multiplex PCR, lists solely in-frame clones and lacks some. The sample lists under 550,000 clones, 70% to 90% occurring once. Seattle cases were enrolled at active infection and followed longitudinally. The junction had 2 bases not matched to a gene; V was cut back by 1 base and J by 4 bases. In germline, CDR1 is MGHRA, CDR2 YSYEKL. This CDR3 is 14 amino acids long. The sample was peripheral blood. The V and J genes are TRBV4-1 and TRBJ1-2; 8 nucleotides align to TRBD1. The origin of this receptor is a man aged 18 to 30 with COVID-19, enrolled during active disease. CDR3 sequence (DNA): TGCGCCAGCAGCCAAGTTGGGACAGGCTATGGCTACACCTTC. This codes for CASSQVGTGYGYTF.